This T cell receptor (beta chain) was profiled in a study of response to subunit inactivated influenza vaccine. Study observations and caveats: Researchers suggested that each seasonal influenza vaccination recruits few new T cells.

TCRdb used MiXCR to reprocess the RT-PCR reads, holding one entry per CDR3 protein. The sample includes over 400,000 distinct CDR3 sequences, roughly 13% of them seen just once. This clonotype was counted only a few times. Its antigen is unidentified. This clonotype was sampled from a man in his forties or fifties who received an inactivated influenza vaccine. Sequenced here: PBMCs from blood, sampled 45 days after vaccination.

Here the CDR3 reads CASTTTGASTEAFF. The DNA for the CDR3 is TGTGCCAGCACCACGACAGGGGCCTCCACTGAAGCTTTCTTT. The chain recombines TRBV12-3 or TRBV12-4 with TRBJ1-1; 8 bases line up with TRBD1. The V gene end was trimmed by 7 bases and the J gene end by 4 bases; junction bases not matched to a gene: 8. CDR3 length equals 14 residues.